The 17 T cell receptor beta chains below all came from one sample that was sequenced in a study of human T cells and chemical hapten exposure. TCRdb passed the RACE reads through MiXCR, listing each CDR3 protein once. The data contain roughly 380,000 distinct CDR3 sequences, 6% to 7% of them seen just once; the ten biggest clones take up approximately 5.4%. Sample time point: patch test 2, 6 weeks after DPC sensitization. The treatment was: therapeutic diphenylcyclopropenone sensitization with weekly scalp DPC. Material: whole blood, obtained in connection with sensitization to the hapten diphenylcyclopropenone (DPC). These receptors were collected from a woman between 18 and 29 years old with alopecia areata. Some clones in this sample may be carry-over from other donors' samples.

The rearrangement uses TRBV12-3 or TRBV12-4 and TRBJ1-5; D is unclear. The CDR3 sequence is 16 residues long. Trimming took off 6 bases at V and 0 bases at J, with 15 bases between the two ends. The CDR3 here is CASRGQVPYSNQPQHF. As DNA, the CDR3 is TGTGCCAGCAGGGGTCAGGTCCCCTATAGCAATCAGCCCCAGCATTTT.

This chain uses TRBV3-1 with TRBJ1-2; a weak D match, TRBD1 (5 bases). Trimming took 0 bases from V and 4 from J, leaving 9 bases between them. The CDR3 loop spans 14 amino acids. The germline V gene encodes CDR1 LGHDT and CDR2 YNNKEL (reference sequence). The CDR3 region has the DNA TGTGCCAGCAGCCAAGATTATGGGGGCTATGGCTACACCTTC. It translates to CASSQDYGGYGYTF.

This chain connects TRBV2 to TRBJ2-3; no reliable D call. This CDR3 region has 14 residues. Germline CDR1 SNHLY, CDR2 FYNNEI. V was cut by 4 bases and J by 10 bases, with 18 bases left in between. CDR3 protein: CASSANAAAGAQYF. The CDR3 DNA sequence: TGTGCCAGCAGTGCAAATGCTGCGGCTGGGGCGCAGTATTTT.

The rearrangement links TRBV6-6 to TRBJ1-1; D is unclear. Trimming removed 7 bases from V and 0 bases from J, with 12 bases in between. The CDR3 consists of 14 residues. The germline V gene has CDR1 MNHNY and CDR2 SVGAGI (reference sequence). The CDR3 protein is CASTSYIMNTEAFF. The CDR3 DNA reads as TGTGCCAGCACCTCTTATATTATGAACACTGAAGCTTTCTTT.

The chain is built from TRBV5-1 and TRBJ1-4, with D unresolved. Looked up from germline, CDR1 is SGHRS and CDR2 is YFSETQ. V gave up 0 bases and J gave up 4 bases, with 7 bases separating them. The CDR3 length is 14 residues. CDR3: CASSLGAVNEKLFF. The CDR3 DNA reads TGCGCCAGCAGCTTGGGGGCAGTTAATGAAAAACTGTTTTTT.

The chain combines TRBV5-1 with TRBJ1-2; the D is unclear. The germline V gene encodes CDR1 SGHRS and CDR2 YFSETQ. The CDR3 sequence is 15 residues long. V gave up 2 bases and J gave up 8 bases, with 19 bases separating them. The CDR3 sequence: CASSLNMGTPKGYTF. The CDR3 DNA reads TGCGCCAGCAGCTTAAATATGGGAACCCCTAAGGGCTACACCTTC. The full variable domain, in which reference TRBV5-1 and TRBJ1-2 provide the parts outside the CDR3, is KAGVTQTPRYLIKTRGQQVTLSCSPISGHRSVSWYQQTPGQGLQFLFEYFSETQRNKGNFPGRFSGRQFSNSRSEMNVSTLELGDSALYLCASSLNMGTPKGYTFGSGTRLTVV.

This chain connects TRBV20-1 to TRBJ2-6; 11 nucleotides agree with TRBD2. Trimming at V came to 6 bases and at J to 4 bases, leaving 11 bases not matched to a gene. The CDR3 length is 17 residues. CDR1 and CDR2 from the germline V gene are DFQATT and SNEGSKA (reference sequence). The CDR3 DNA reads TGCAGTGCCCTTCCCTTAGCGGGGGGGAACGGGGCCAACGTCCTGACTTTC. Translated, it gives CSALPLAGGNGANVLTF.

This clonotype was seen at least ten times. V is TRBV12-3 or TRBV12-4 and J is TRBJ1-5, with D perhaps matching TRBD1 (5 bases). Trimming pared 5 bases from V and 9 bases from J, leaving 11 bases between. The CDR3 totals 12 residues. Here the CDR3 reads CASSAQGSPQHF. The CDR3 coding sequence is TGTGCCAGCAGTGCCCAGGGTTCGCCCCAGCATTTT.

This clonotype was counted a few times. The CDR3 region has the DNA TGTGCCAGCAATATAATAGCGCTACTCACAGATACGCAGTATTTT. Translation: CASNIIALLTDTQYF. The V and J genes are TRBV6-1 and TRBJ2-3; D is perhaps TRBD2 (5 bases). Trimming shortened V by 7 bases and J by 2 bases, and 16 bases separated the two germline ends. The CDR3 has 15 residues. CDR1 is MNHNS, CDR2 SASEGT, per germline.

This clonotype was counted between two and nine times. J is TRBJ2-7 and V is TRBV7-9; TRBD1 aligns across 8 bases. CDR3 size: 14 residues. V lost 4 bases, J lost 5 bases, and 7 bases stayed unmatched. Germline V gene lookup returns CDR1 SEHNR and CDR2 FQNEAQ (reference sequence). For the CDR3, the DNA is TGTGCCAGCAGCTCTGGACAGGGTCGGGACGAGCAGTACTTC. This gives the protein CASSSGQGRDEQYF.

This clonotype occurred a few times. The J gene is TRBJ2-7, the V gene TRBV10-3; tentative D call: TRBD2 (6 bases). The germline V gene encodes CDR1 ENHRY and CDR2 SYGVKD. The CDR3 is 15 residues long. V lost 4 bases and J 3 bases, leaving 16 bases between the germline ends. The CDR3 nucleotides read TGTGCCATCAGTGCCCCGGACTACGGGGACTACGAGCAGTACTTC. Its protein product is CAISAPDYGDYEQYF.

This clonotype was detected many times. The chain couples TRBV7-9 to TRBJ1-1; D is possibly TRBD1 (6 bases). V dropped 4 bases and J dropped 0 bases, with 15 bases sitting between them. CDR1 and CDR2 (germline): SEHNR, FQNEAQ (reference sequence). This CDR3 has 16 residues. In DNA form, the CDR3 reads TGTGCCAGCAGCTCCCGGACGGGACATTTGAACACTGAAGCTTTCTTT. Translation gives CASSSRTGHLNTEAFF.

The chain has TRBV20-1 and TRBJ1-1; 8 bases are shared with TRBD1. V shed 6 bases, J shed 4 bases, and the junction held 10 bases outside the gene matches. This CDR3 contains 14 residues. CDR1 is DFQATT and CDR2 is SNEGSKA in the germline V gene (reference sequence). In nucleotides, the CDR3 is TGCAGTGCCCGAGATTCAGGGGGCAGCACTGAAGCTTTCTTT. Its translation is CSARDSGGSTEAFF.

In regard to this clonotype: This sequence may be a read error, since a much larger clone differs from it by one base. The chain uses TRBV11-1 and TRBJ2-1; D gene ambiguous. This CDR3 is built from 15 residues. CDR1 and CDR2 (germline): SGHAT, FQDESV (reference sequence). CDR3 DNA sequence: TGTGCCAGCAGCTTAGCGGGGATCATCTACAATGACCAGTTCTTC. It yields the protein CASSLAGIIYNDQFF.

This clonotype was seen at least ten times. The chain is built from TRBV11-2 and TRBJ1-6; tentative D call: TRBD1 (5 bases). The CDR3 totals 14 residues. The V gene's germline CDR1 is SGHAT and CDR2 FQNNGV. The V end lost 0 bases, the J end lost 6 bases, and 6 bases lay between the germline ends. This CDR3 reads CASSLEQGNSPLHF. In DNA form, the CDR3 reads TGTGCCAGCAGCTTAGAGCAGGGTAATTCACCCCTCCACTTT.

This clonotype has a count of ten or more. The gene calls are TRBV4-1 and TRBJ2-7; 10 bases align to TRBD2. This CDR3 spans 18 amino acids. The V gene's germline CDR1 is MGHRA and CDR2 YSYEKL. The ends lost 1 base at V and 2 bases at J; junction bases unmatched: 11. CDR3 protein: CASSQALVAGGPPYEQYF. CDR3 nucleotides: TGCGCCAGCAGCCAAGCATTGGTAGCGGGGGGCCCACCCTACGAGCAGTACTTC.

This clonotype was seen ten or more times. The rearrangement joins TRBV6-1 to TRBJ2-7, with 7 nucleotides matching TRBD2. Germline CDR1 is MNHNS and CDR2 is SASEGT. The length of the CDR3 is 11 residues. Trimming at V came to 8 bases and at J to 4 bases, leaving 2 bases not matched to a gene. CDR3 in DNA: TGTGCCAGCGGGGAGGGGTACGAGCAGTACTTC. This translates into CASGEGYEQYF.